Following are 28 T cell receptor beta chains from one sample sequenced in a study of T cell responses to AZD1222 COVID-19 vaccine. TCRdb's copy holds only in-frame clones and misses some; the assay was immunoSEQ multiplex PCR. The table records roughly 100,000 clones, about 88% of them present only once. Sequencing used peripheral blood, obtained on day 0 of AZD1222 vaccination. These receptor sequences come from an adult in good health.

V usage is TRBV12-2 and J usage is TRBJ2-3; whether TRBD2, the table's D call, matches the DNA was not checked. TRBV12-2 is tagged as a pseudogene. The CDR3 length is 16 residues. The CDR3 bases are TGTGCAAGTCGCTTTGTCCCGGGACTCCGCACAGATACGCAGTATTTT. Amino acid sequence: CASRFVPGLRTDTQYF.

The chain joins TRBV3-1 (or the pseudogene TRBV3-2) to TRBJ2-7; tentatively, D is TRBD1 (7 bases). The CDR3 loop spans 16 amino acids. The V gene's germline CDR1 is LGHDT and CDR2 YNNKEL (reference sequence). V was clipped by 0 bases and J by 5 bases, with 17 bases between them. The CDR3 DNA follows: TGTGCCAGCAGCCAAGATTGGGCAGGGGGGTTAGACGAGCAGTACTTC. It encodes CASSQDWAGGLDEQYF.

The CDR3 DNA is TGTGCCAGTAGTATAGGGGGGTTCAATGAGCAGTTCTTC. Protein: CASSIGGFNEQFF. This sequence joins TRBV19 and TRBJ2-1; D is tentatively TRBD1 or TRBD2 (5 bases each). V gave up 1 base and J gave up 6 bases, with 7 bases separating them. The CDR3 has 13 amino acids. The germline CDR1 and CDR2 sequences are LNHDA and SQIVND (reference sequence).

The chain employs TRBV7-3 and TRBJ2-2; 8 bases fit TRBD1. CDR1 and CDR2 (germline): SGHTA, FQGTGA. J was trimmed by 7 bases and V by 5 bases; bases with no gene match: 6. This CDR3 spans 14 amino acids. CDR3 DNA sequence: TGTGCCAGCAGCCCCCAGGGGGCCGGCGGGGAGCTGTTTTTT. Its protein product is CASSPQGAGGELFF.

The V and J genes are TRBV4-3 and TRBJ1-5; no firm D call. V lost 0 bases and J lost 11, with 14 bases in between. The CDR3 runs 14 residues. Germline CDR1 and CDR2: LGHNA and YSLEER. CDR3: CASSQEATGLAQHF. The DNA of the CDR3 is TGCGCCAGCAGCCAAGAGGCGACGGGATTGGCCCAGCATTTT.

V usage is TRBV4-2 and J usage is TRBJ1-3; no reliable D call. Germline CDR1 is LGHNA and CDR2 is YNFKEQ. V lost 6 bases to trimming and J lost 8 bases, with 14 bases between them. The CDR3 is 13 residues long. The CDR3 DNA reads TGTGCCAGCAGTTACACAGCCGGAGACACCATATATTTT. Protein product: CASSYTAGDTIYF.

V is TRBV7-2 and J is TRBJ2-2; the D gene is possibly TRBD2 (6 bases). This CDR3 is 13 amino acids long. Germline V gene data show CDR1 as SGHTA and CDR2 as FQGNSA. Deletions cut 3 bases from V and 5 bases from J, with 7 bases between. The CDR3 spells CASSLGRTGELFF. DNA for the CDR3: TGTGCCAGCAGCTTGGGGAGGACCGGGGAGCTGTTTTTT.

The chain is built from TRBV28 and TRBJ2-1; weak D call: TRBD2 (6 bases). Per germline, CDR1 MDHEN and CDR2 SYDVKM. The CDR3 covers 15 residues. Between the trimmed V and J ends, which lost 7 bases and 4 bases, there was a span of 17 bases. CDR3 bases: TGTGCCAGCACCCCAAGGCAGCGGGTATACAATGAGCAGTTCTTC. As protein: CASTPRQRVYNEQFF.

The rearrangement links TRBV18 to TRBJ1-4, with D perhaps TRBD1 (5 bases). This CDR3 spans 14 amino acids. The germline gives CDR1 KGHSH, CDR2 LQKENI. Deletions cut 3 bases from V and 8 bases from J, with 13 bases between. CDR3 sequence: CASSPGLNEEKLFF. CDR3 bases: TGTGCCAGCTCACCGGGACTAAATGAGGAAAAACTGTTTTTT.

This clone was picked up one time. The chain links TRBV9 to TRBJ1-4; no definite D call. The CDR3 contains 15 residues. V lost 3 bases and J 8 bases, leaving 17 bases between the germline ends. The germline V gene has CDR1 SGDLS and CDR2 YYNGEE. CDR3 protein: CASSGMSGIREKLFF. CDR3 DNA: TGTGCCAGCAGCGGAATGTCAGGTATACGCGAAAAACTGTTTTTT.

This chain uses TRBV3-1 (or the pseudogene TRBV3-2) with TRBJ2-5, with TRBD1 as a possible D gene (6 bases). The CDR3 runs to 16 residues. Looked up from germline, CDR1 is LGHDT and CDR2 is YNNKEL (reference sequence). V was pared by 4 bases and J by 0 bases, with 15 bases between. CDR3 loop: CASSRPDRLHQETQYF. The CDR3 DNA follows: TGTGCCAGCAGCCGCCCGGACAGACTACACCAAGAGACCCAGTACTTC.

The chain is built from TRBV25-1 and TRBJ2-1; D is undetermined. Trimming pared 4 bases from V and 6 bases from J, leaving 10 bases between. This CDR3 contains 13 residues. Germline V gene lookup returns CDR1 MGHDK and CDR2 SYGVNS. CDR3 protein: CASSVKQSNEQFF. Here the CDR3 DNA reads TGTGCCAGCAGTGTTAAACAAAGCAATGAGCAGTTCTTC.

The CDR3 region has the DNA TGTGCCAGTAGTGCTCCGGGACAGAGACCTTTCGCCTACACCTTC. This codes for CASSAPGQRPFAYTF. V and J are TRBV19 and TRBJ1-2, with 7 bases matching TRBD1. The CDR3 covers 15 residues. J gave up 10 bases and V 5 bases, and 16 bases lay outside the gene matches. Germline V gives CDR1 LNHDA, CDR2 SQIVND (reference sequence).

CDR3 region: CASSPGGLNSPLHF. The CDR3 bases are TGTGCCAGCAGTCCAGGGGGCTTGAATTCACCCCTCCACTTT. The chain joins TRBV7-8 to TRBJ1-6; 8 positions match TRBD1. This CDR3 contains 14 residues. CDR1 is SGHVS, CDR2 FQNEAQ, per germline. J was trimmed by 7 bases and V by 6 bases; bases with no gene match: 5.

The J gene is TRBJ1-1, the V gene TRBV15; D is unclear. Trimming cost V 5 bases and J 5 bases, with 9 bases left between them. The CDR3 sequence is 12 residues long. Per the germline V gene, CDR1 is LNHNV and CDR2 is YYDKDF (reference sequence). CDR3 sequence (DNA): TGTGCCACCAGCCACGAGGAGACTGAAGCTTTCTTT. It is translated as CATSHEETEAFF.

This sequence joins TRBV27 and TRBJ2-7, with 7 bases matching TRBD1. The J segment lost 2 bases and the V segment lost 3 bases, leaving 4 bases of the junction unmatched. Germline V gene data show CDR1 as MNHEY and CDR2 as SMNVEV (reference sequence). CDR3 length: 14 residues. The CDR3 region has the DNA TGTGCCAGCAGTTTCTCGACAGGGACCTACGAGCAGTACTTC. Protein product: CASSFSTGTYEQYF.

The chain links TRBV14 to TRBJ2-3, with TRBD2 matching over 8 bases. Trimming took 5 bases from V and 3 from J; bases not matched to a gene: 10. Germline lookup yields CDR1 SGHDN and CDR2 FVKESK. The CDR3 has 16 amino acids. In DNA form, the CDR3 reads TGTGCCAGCAGCGGACTAGCAAGTATCGAAACAGATACGCAGTATTTT. It specifies CASSGLASIETDTQYF.

The rearrangement uses TRBV7-2 and TRBJ2-7; 8 bases fit TRBD2. V shed 5 bases and J 3 bases; nucleotides not matched to a gene: 9. The CDR3 sequence is 15 residues long. Germline CDR1 and CDR2: SGHTA and FQGNSA. The DNA for the CDR3 is TGTGCCAGCAGCCCTTCAGCGGGAGTCGACTACGAGCAGTACTTC. This sequence encodes CASSPSAGVDYEQYF.

This clone occurred once. The gene calls are TRBV5-1 and TRBJ1-6; 7 bases fit TRBD1. The CDR3 totals 16 residues. Germline trimming cut 3 bases from V and 7 bases from J; bases unmatched to any gene: 10. Germline V gene lookup returns CDR1 SGHRS and CDR2 YFSETQ. The CDR3 spells CASSSPEKGANSPLHF. The CDR3 nucleotides read TGCGCCAGCAGCTCCCCTGAGAAGGGGGCGAATTCACCCCTCCACTTT. Full variable domain (remainder filled in from reference TRBV5-1 and TRBJ1-6): KAGVTQTPRYLIKTRGQQVTLSCSPISGHRSVSWYQQTPGQGLQFLFEYFSETQRNKGNFPGRFSGRQFSNSRSEMNVSTLELGDSALYLCASSSPEKGANSPLHFGNGTRLTVT.

This clone came up once. The chain is built from TRBV15 and TRBJ2-2; D possibly corresponds to TRBD1 (6 bases). This CDR3 contains 15 residues. V was shortened by 3 bases and J by 4 bases, with 12 bases between the two germline ends. Germline V gene lookup returns CDR1 LNHNV and CDR2 YYDKDF (reference sequence). In DNA form, the CDR3 reads TGTGCCACCAGCAGCCCAGGGGTGGCCACCGGGGAGCTGTTTTTT. Translated, it gives CATSSPGVATGELFF.

This CDR3 is CASTSTPLPFQFF. The CDR3, as DNA: TGTGCCAGCACCTCGACTCCACTCCCATTCCAGTTCTTC. The rearrangement joins TRBV6-5 to TRBJ2-1; D is uncertain. V was trimmed by 7 bases and J by 13 bases, leaving 20 bases between them. CDR3 length: 13 amino acids. The germline V gene encodes CDR1 MNHEY and CDR2 SVGAGI.

The genes are TRBV18 and TRBJ1-1; D is unclear. Trimming left V 1 base short and J 1 base short, with 7 bases between. The CDR3 spans 14 residues. Germline CDR1 and CDR2: KGHSH and LQKENI. CDR3 DNA: TGTGCCAGCTCACCACTCGGGTCGAACACTGAAGCTTTCTTT. Protein: CASSPLGSNTEAFF.

The rearrangement joins TRBV25-1 to TRBJ1-2; D remains unclear. The CDR3 spans 14 residues. Looked up from germline, CDR1 is MGHDK and CDR2 is SYGVNS. V lost 6 bases, J lost 4 bases, and 15 bases lay in between. CDR3 in DNA: TGTGCCAGCAGCGACCTCCGAGGGAGCTATGGCTACACCTTC. Residues: CASSDLRGSYGYTF.

This clone has a single count. The J gene is TRBJ1-2, the V gene TRBV7-9, with D maybe TRBD1 (6 bases). Germline V CDR1 and CDR2: SEHNR, FQNEAQ (reference sequence). This CDR3 is 14 amino acids long. Trimming took off 0 bases at V and 7 bases at J, with 12 bases between the two ends. The CDR3 loop reads CASSLARQGSGYTF. CDR3 DNA: TGTGCCAGCAGCTTAGCGCGGCAGGGGAGTGGCTACACCTTC.

V and J are TRBV7-2 and TRBJ1-1, with a weak D call TRBD1 (5 bases). CDR3 length: 18 residues. Germline CDR1 and CDR2: SGHTA and FQGNSA. Between the trimmed V and J ends, which lost 1 base and 6 bases, there was a span of 24 bases. CDR3 in DNA: TGTGCCAGCAGCTTAGGAGGGGTATGGGGACGGAGAGCCGCTGAAGCTTTCTTT. Translated, it gives CASSLGGVWGRRAAEAFF.

V gene TRBV9 combines with J gene TRBJ2-3; perhaps TRBD2 as D (6 bases). V was clipped by 0 bases and J by 1 base, with 12 bases between them. Germline-derived CDR1 and CDR2 are SGDLS and YYNGEE. The CDR3 contains 16 residues. The CDR3 DNA is TGTGCCAGCAGCGTAGCTTCATCGGGGGGCACAGATACGCAGTATTTT. Translated: CASSVASSGGTDTQYF.

The gene calls are TRBV7-2 and TRBJ2-3; a weak D match, TRBD2 (7 bases). The CDR3 has 16 residues. Deletions cut 5 bases from V and 0 bases from J, with 15 bases between. Germline CDR1 is SGHTA and CDR2 is FQGNSA. The CDR3 DNA reads TGTGCCAGCAGCCTAGGGGGGGGGCGCAGCACAGATACGCAGTATTTT. This gives the protein CASSLGGGRSTDTQYF.

This chain uses TRBV10-3 with TRBJ2-1; tentative D call: TRBD1 (6 bases). The CDR3 covers 16 residues. CDR1 ENHRY and CDR2 SYGVKD come from the germline V gene. The V end was cut by 2 bases, the J end by 0 bases, with 11 bases between. The CDR3 here is CAISETKTGSYNEQFF. For the CDR3, the DNA is TGTGCCATCAGTGAGACCAAGACAGGCTCCTACAATGAGCAGTTCTTC.